A selection of T cell receptor beta chains follows, all from one sample in a study of T cell repertoires in cytomegalovirus infection. TCRdb reanalysed the reads using MiXCR and keeps one entry per CDR3 protein. This sample has fewer than 30,000 distinct CDR3 sequences, with approximately 18% found just once. These TCRs are of unknown antigen specificity. The specimen was CD8+ T cells from cultured PBMCs, collected from culture after CMV antigen stimulation. The receptor source for this set is a human donor in good health (CMV status not recorded). Some clones in this sample may be carry-over from other donors' samples. Both conserved end residues are part of each CDR3. A D gene is named only where the DNA matches it firmly. A clone size is listed for some rows: how often the clone was seen (once, few, many), or a class if it is expanded.

CDR3nt	CDR3aa	j_gene	v_gene	d_gene	len	abundance
TGTGCTAGTGGTTTGGATTACCTGGGGGCTGAGCAGTTCTTC	CASGLDYLGAEQFF	TRBJ2-1	TRBV12-5	-	14	few
TGTGCCAGCAGTTTTCATGGGGAGGCGGACACTGAAGCTTTCTTT	CASSFHGEADTEAFF	TRBJ1-1	TRBV28	-	15	-
TGTGCCAGCAGCTTAAGGACAGGGGGCTTCTACGAGCAGTACTTC	CASSLRTGGFYEQYF	TRBJ2-7	TRBV11-2	TRBD1	15	few
TGTGCCAGCAGTTTTAGCGAGAGCTCCTACAATGAGCAGTTCTTC	CASSFSESSYNEQFF	TRBJ2-1	TRBV7-6	-	15	few
TGCAGCGTTGCGGGGGGACTACTAGCCAAAAACATTCAGTACTTC	CSVAGGLLAKNIQYF	TRBJ2-4	TRBV29-1	TRBD2	15	-
TGTGCCAGCAGTTCCGCTACAGGGATTAACTATGGCTACACCTTC	CASSSATGINYGYTF	TRBJ1-2	TRBV6-8	-	15	-
TGTGCCAGCAGCTTTGAACCCGGGACAGTTCCGGATTCACCCCTCCACTTT	CASSFEPGTVPDSPLHF	TRBJ1-6	TRBV7-9	TRBD1	17	few
TGTGCCAGCAGTCCTCGACTAGCGGGATTATCAGATACGCAGTATTTT	CASSPRLAGLSDTQYF	TRBJ2-3	TRBV7-2	TRBD2	16	many
TGCAGTGCTAGAGGGCCCTCGGACTACGAGCAGTACTTC	CSARGPSDYEQYF	TRBJ2-7	TRBV20-1	-	13	-
TGTGCTAGTGGTTTGTTAGTGACAGGGGGCCGGAGCACTGAAGCTTTCTTT	CASGLLVTGGRSTEAFF	TRBJ1-1	TRBV12-5	TRBD1	17	-
TGTGCCAGTAGTAGCGGGGCGATCTACAATGAGCAGTTCTTC	CASSSGAIYNEQFF	TRBJ2-1	TRBV19	-	14	few
TGTGCCAGCAGCTTAGTGGACCACAGGGATACGCAGTATTTT	CASSLVDHRDTQYF	TRBJ2-3	TRBV7-2	-	14	-
TGTGCTAGTGTTCTCCAATTAACGACAGATCGCAACACTGAAGCTTTCTTT	CASVLQLTTDRNTEAFF	TRBJ1-1	TRBV12-5	-	17	-
TGTGCCAGCAGCGTAGGCTTAGGGAAGACCCAGTACTTC	CASSVGLGKTQYF	TRBJ2-5	TRBV13	-	13	-
TGTGCCAGCACGAGTGGGGCTGAAGCTTTCTTT	CASTSGAEAFF	TRBJ1-1	TRBV6-5	-	11	many
TGTGCCAGCAGTTTATTGACATACAATGAGCAGTTCTTC	CASSLLTYNEQFF	TRBJ2-1	TRBV27	-	13	few
TGTGCCAGCAGCTTAGACCGGCCGGGTTCCTACAATGAGCAGTTCTTC	CASSLDRPGSYNEQFF	TRBJ2-1	TRBV7-8	-	16	many
TGTGCCAGCAGCTCCAGTTCAGCGAACACTGAAGCTTTCTTT	CASSSSSANTEAFF	TRBJ1-1	TRBV7-9	-	14	-
TGTGCCAGCAGCTTAGTGACAGGCCTTGAAAAACTGTTTTTT	CASSLVTGLEKLFF	TRBJ1-4	TRBV7-2	-	14	few
TGCGCCAGCAGCCAAGATCTAGGCTACGAGCAGTACTTC	CASSQDLGYEQYF	TRBJ2-7	TRBV4-3	-	13	many
TGTGCCAGCAGCTTAGGGGACAGGCCCTACAATGAGCAGTTCTTC	CASSLGDRPYNEQFF	TRBJ2-1	TRBV7-9	TRBD1	15	few
TGTGCCAGCAGCGGATCGCCGGACAGATACTACGAGCAGTACTTC	CASSGSPDRYYEQYF	TRBJ2-7	TRBV5-4	-	15	-
TGTGACAGCAGCACTAGCGGAGGGGGCACAGATACGCAGTATTTT	CDSSTSGGGTDTQYF	TRBJ2-3	TRBV6-4	TRBD2	15	-
TGTGCCAGCAGCTTACACGTTGGGGGAAACACTGAAGCTTTCTTT	CASSLHVGGNTEAFF	TRBJ1-1	TRBV7-3	-	15	few
TGTGCCAGCACCGCTTCGATTGACAGCCCCGCCGAATCCTCCTACAATGAGCAGTTCTTC	CASTASIDSPAESSYNEQFF	TRBJ2-1	TRBV7-9	-	20	few
TGTGCCAGCAGTGAACGGGGCAGCAATGAGCAGTTCTTC	CASSERGSNEQFF	TRBJ2-1	TRBV6-1	-	13	many
TGTGCCAGCAGCTTGTCAGGTCAGGGAGAGACCCAGTACTTC	CASSLSGQGETQYF	TRBJ2-5	TRBV7-9	-	14	few
TGTGCCAGCAGTCAGGGGACAGGGGCCCCCTACGAGCAGTACTTC	CASSQGTGAPYEQYF	TRBJ2-7	TRBV6-5	TRBD1	15	-
TGTGCCAGCAGGAGGGGACTAGACAATGAGCAGTTCTTC	CASRRGLDNEQFF	TRBJ2-1	TRBV6-5	TRBD2	13	few
TGTGCCAGCTCGGGGGCAGGTTCCTACGAGCAGTACTTC	CASSGAGSYEQYF	TRBJ2-7	TRBV7-4	-	13	-
TGTGCCAGCAGCCCACGACTAAGCCTAGCGGGGGTTGGAGATACGCAGTATTTT	CASSPRLSLAGVGDTQYF	TRBJ2-3	TRBV9	TRBD2	18	-
TGTGCCAGCAGCTTAAACAGGGATCAGCCCCAGCATTTT	CASSLNRDQPQHF	TRBJ1-5	TRBV7-2	-	13	few
TGTGCCAGCAGAGGGCCCCTCGCCTACGAGCAGTACTTC	CASRGPLAYEQYF	TRBJ2-7	TRBV27	-	13	few
TGTGCCAGCAGTTTGACCCGGACAGGTGCCTCTGGGGCCAACGTCCTGACTTTC	CASSLTRTGASGANVLTF	TRBJ2-6	TRBV27	TRBD1	18	-